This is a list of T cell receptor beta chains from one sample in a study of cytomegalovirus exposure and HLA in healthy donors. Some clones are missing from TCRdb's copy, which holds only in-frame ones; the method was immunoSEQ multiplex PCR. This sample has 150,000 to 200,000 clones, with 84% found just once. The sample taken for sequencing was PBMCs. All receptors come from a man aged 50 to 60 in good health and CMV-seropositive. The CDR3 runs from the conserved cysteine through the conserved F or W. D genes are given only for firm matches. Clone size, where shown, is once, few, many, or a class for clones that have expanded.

CDR3 protein: CASSPRTSGVTDTQYF
CDR3 DNA: TGTGCCAGCAGCCCCCGGACTAGCGGGGTCACAGATACGCAGTATTTT
D gene: TRBD2
V gene: TRBV9
clone size: -
J gene: TRBJ2-3

CDR3 protein: CASSYGMDTYEQYF
CDR3 DNA: TGTGCCAGCAGTTACGGGATGGACACGTACGAGCAGTACTTC
D gene: -
V gene: TRBV6-5
clone size: -
J gene: TRBJ2-7

CDR3 protein: CASPLALMNTEAFF
CDR3 DNA: TGTGCCAGCCCTCTGGCCTTAATGAACACTGAAGCTTTCTTT
D gene: -
V gene: TRBV2
clone size: once
J gene: TRBJ1-1

CDR3 protein: CASSHGQAATGELFF
CDR3 DNA: TGCGCCAGCAGCCATGGACAGGCGGCGACCGGGGAGCTGTTTTTT
D gene: TRBD1
V gene: TRBV4-1
clone size: -
J gene: TRBJ2-2

CDR3 protein: CASSQAGGNTEAFF
CDR3 DNA: TGTGCCAGCAGCCAAGCAGGGGGGAACACTGAAGCTTTCTTT
D gene: TRBD1
V gene: TRBV14
clone size: -
J gene: TRBJ1-1

CDR3 protein: CASTSQLGAEQFF
CDR3 DNA: TGTGCCAGCACATCTCAGCTCGGAGCTGAGCAGTTCTTC
D gene: -
V gene: TRBV25-1
clone size: -
J gene: TRBJ2-1

CDR3 protein: CASSYSKAGGKGYTF
CDR3 DNA: TGTGCCAGCAGTTACTCGAAGGCGGGCGGTAAGGGCTACACCTTC
D gene: -
V gene: TRBV6-5
clone size: -
J gene: TRBJ1-2

CDR3 protein: CASSLGQGANEQYF
CDR3 DNA: TGCGCCAGCAGCTTGGGTCAGGGGGCGAACGAGCAGTACTTC
D gene: TRBD1
V gene: TRBV5-1
clone size: -
J gene: TRBJ2-7

CDR3 protein: CASSLVRGGLGGELFF
CDR3 DNA: TGCGCCAGCAGCTTGGTTCGGGGGGGCCTCGGCGGGGAGCTGTTTTTT
D gene: TRBD2
V gene: TRBV5-1
clone size: -
J gene: TRBJ2-2

CDR3 protein: CASSYSLGVEEKLFF
CDR3 DNA: TGTGCCAGCAGTTACTCATTAGGGGTAGAGGAAAAACTGTTTTTT
D gene: -
V gene: TRBV6-5
clone size: -
J gene: TRBJ1-4

CDR3 protein: CASSLMAANYGYTF
CDR3 DNA: TGTGCCAGCAGCTTGATGGCCGCCAACTATGGCTACACCTTC
D gene: -
V gene: TRBV5-6
clone size: -
J gene: TRBJ1-2

CDR3 protein: CASSEQSGRLNIQYF
CDR3 DNA: TGCGCCAGCAGCGAACAGAGCGGGAGACTAAACATTCAGTACTTC
D gene: TRBD2
V gene: TRBV5-1
clone size: few
J gene: TRBJ2-4

CDR3 protein: CASSQAVAMNTEAFF
CDR3 DNA: TGCGCCAGCAGCCAAGCGGTCGCTATGAACACTGAAGCTTTCTTT
D gene: -
V gene: TRBV4-1
clone size: -
J gene: TRBJ1-1

CDR3 protein: CASSEGPGTQNYGYTF
CDR3 DNA: TGTGCCAGCAGTGAAGGACCCGGGACTCAAAACTATGGCTACACCTTC
D gene: -
V gene: TRBV6-1
clone size: once
J gene: TRBJ1-2

CDR3 protein: CASSPPPRGQGADEQYF
CDR3 DNA: TGCGCCAGCAGCCCTCCGCCCCGAGGACAGGGGGCGGACGAGCAGTACTTC
D gene: TRBD1
V gene: TRBV4-3
clone size: -
J gene: TRBJ2-7

CDR3 protein: CASSLDRPSVGEQFF
CDR3 DNA: TGTGCCAGCAGCCTTGACAGACCCTCGGTGGGTGAGCAGTTCTTC
D gene: -
V gene: TRBV11-2
clone size: -
J gene: TRBJ2-1

CDR3 protein: CASSTSGVSETQYF
CDR3 DNA: TGTGCCAGCAGCACTTCAGGGGTTTCGGAGACCCAGTACTTC
D gene: -
V gene: TRBV7-9
clone size: once
J gene: TRBJ2-5

CDR3 protein: CASSILGQGNQPQHF
CDR3 DNA: TGTGCCAGCAGTATCCTGGGACAAGGCAATCAGCCCCAGCATTTT
D gene: -
V gene: TRBV6-1
clone size: -
J gene: TRBJ1-5

CDR3 protein: CASRTVPGGYTF
CDR3 DNA: TGTGCCAGCAGAACGGTTCCCGGTGGCTACACCTTC
D gene: -
V gene: TRBV11-2
clone size: -
J gene: TRBJ1-2

CDR3 protein: CASGGTLQGNGNTIYF
CDR3 DNA: TGCGCCAGCGGCGGTACCTTACAGGGGAATGGAAACACCATATATTTT
D gene: TRBD1
V gene: TRBV5-1
clone size: -
J gene: TRBJ1-3

CDR3 protein: CASSVQADTYEQYF
CDR3 DNA: TGCGCCAGCAGCGTACAAGCCGACACCTACGAGCAGTACTTC
D gene: -
V gene: TRBV5-1
clone size: -
J gene: TRBJ2-7

CDR3 protein: CASSGTGGGGAKNIQYF
CDR3 DNA: TGTGCCAGCAGTGGAACAGGGGGCGGGGGAGCCAAAAACATTCAGTACTTC
D gene: TRBD1
V gene: TRBV6-1
clone size: -
J gene: TRBJ2-4

CDR3 protein: CASSMGQVNTGELFF
CDR3 DNA: TGTGCCAGCAGCATGGGACAGGTTAACACCGGGGAGCTGTTTTTT
D gene: TRBD1
V gene: TRBV7-8
clone size: -
J gene: TRBJ2-2

CDR3 protein: CASSLAQYGYTF
CDR3 DNA: TGTGCCAGCAGCTTAGCGCAGTATGGCTACACCTTC
D gene: -
V gene: TRBV7-8
clone size: -
J gene: TRBJ1-2

CDR3 protein: CASSEVEIQETQYF
CDR3 DNA: TGTGCCAGCAGTGAAGTAGAGATTCAAGAGACCCAGTACTTC
D gene: -
V gene: TRBV6-1
clone size: -
J gene: TRBJ2-5

CDR3 protein: CASTPAGFNTEAFF
CDR3 DNA: TGTGCCAGCACCCCGGCGGGCTTTAACACTGAAGCTTTCTTT
D gene: -
V gene: TRBV28
clone size: -
J gene: TRBJ1-1